This passage covers 18 T cell receptor beta chains from one sample sequenced in a study of identical twins. TCRdb used MiXCR to reprocess the 5' RACE reads, holding one entry per CDR3 protein. Of some 1,700,000 distinct CDR3 sequences listed, about 32% were seen once; the top ten hold under 0.35%. Sequences were obtained from cord blood. These receptors came from a newborn girl in good health.

To note about this clonotype: A junction end diverges from the germline sequence, so it may reflect a read error. The chain recombines TRBV27 with TRBJ1-5, with D maybe TRBD1 (5 bases). The CDR3 runs to 14 residues. The germline CDR1 and CDR2 sequences are MNHEY and SMNVEV (reference sequence). CDR3 in DNA: TGTGCCAGCAGTTTCTGGGGGAACAATCTGCCCCAGCATTTT. Encoded protein: CASSFWGNNLPQHF.

The CDR3 spells CSVEGQGWDYGYTF. CDR3 bases: TGCAGCGTTGAGGGGCAGGGGTGGGACTATGGCTACACCTTC. The chain uses TRBV29-1 and TRBJ1-2; TRBD1 is a possible D gene (6 bases). This CDR3 comprises 14 residues. With 3 bases removed from V and 3 bases from J, the gap between germline ends came to 14 bases. In germline, CDR1 is SQVTM, CDR2 ANQGSEA.

CDR3: CASSQERTGGSYEQYF. The CDR3 DNA reads as TGTGCCAGCAGCCAAGAAAGGACAGGGGGCTCCTACGAGCAGTACTTC. V and J are TRBV4-2 and TRBJ2-7; 10 nucleotides match TRBD1. Germline lookup yields CDR1 LGHNA and CDR2 YNFKEQ. Trimming removed 0 bases from V and 0 bases from J; junction bases left unmatched: 2. There are 16 residues in the CDR3.

This chain connects TRBV6-6 to TRBJ2-3; tentatively, D is TRBD1 or TRBD2 (6 bases each). CDR1 MNHNY and CDR2 SVGAGI come from the germline V gene (reference sequence). The CDR3 loop spans 15 amino acids. The V and J ends lost 4 bases and 4 bases respectively, with 15 bases between them. CDR3 DNA: TGTGCCAGCAGTTCAAGAGGGGGGCTCGCAGATACGCAGTATTTT. It specifies CASSSRGGLADTQYF.

This clonotype was found a few times. The chain recombines TRBV24-1 with TRBJ2-1, with D tentatively TRBD2 (6 bases). Trimming took 5 bases from V and 6 from J, leaving 28 bases between them. Germline V lookup: CDR1 KGHDR, CDR2 SFDVKD. The CDR3 is 19 amino acids. The CDR3 is CATSGLNPSSKLAVNEQFF. The CDR3 nucleotides are TGTGCCACCAGTGGCCTAAACCCATCCTCAAAACTAGCTGTCAATGAGCAGTTCTTC.

V and J are TRBV15 and TRBJ2-7, with 8 nucleotides matching TRBD1. The CDR3 consists of 17 residues. V lost 4 bases, J lost 3 bases, and 14 bases stayed unmatched. In germline, CDR1 is LNHNV, CDR2 YYDKDF (reference sequence). This CDR3 reads CATSTAGTGDTNYEQYF. CDR3 DNA: TGTGCCACCAGCACCGCCGGGACAGGCGACACTAACTACGAGCAGTACTTC.

This clonotype was seen ten or more times. The chain uses TRBV20-1 and TRBJ1-5; D is unclear. Germline assignment: CDR1 DFQATT and CDR2 SNEGSKA (reference sequence). The CDR3 has 12 residues. V was cut by 3 bases and J by 2 bases, with 5 bases left in between. In DNA form, the CDR3 reads TGCAGTGCTAGTCGGGGCAATCAGCCCCAGCATTTT. Amino acid sequence: CSASRGNQPQHF.

This clonotype was seen repeatedly, ten times or more. The chain employs TRBV12-3 or TRBV12-4 and TRBJ2-5, with no clear D. This CDR3 is 14 amino acids long. Trimming removed 6 bases from V and 0 bases from J, with 11 bases in between. The CDR3 nucleotides read TGTGCCAGCAGCCCCTCGGAGTACCAAGAGACCCAGTACTTC. As protein: CASSPSEYQETQYF.

This clonotype was recorded at least ten times. Germline is not matched at one junction end, which may reflect a read error. This chain joins TRBV29-1 and TRBJ2-1; 7 positions agree with TRBD2. Germline CDR1 and CDR2: SQVTM and ANQGSEA. The CDR3 totals 13 residues. The CDR3 here is CSVPIRDYSEQFF. The CDR3 DNA reads as TGCAGCGTTCCTATTCGGGACTACAGTGAGCAGTTCTTC.

The V gene is TRBV28, the J gene TRBJ2-3, with D maybe TRBD1 (6 bases). The CDR3 extends over 15 amino acids. CDR1 and CDR2 (germline): MDHEN, SYDVKM. Trimming took off 6 bases at V and 0 bases at J, with 13 bases between the two ends. The CDR3 protein is CASSPSDSSTDTQYF. The CDR3 DNA reads TGTGCCAGCAGCCCCTCGGACAGTAGCACAGATACGCAGTATTTT.

The genes are TRBV28 and TRBJ2-1, with D uncertain. The CDR3 is 14 amino acids. V was pared by 3 bases and J by 8 bases, with 14 bases between. Germline CDR1 is MDHEN and CDR2 is SYDVKM. The CDR3 nucleotides read TGTGCCAGCAGTTTGCCCCAAACCCTCCATGAGCAGTTCTTC. Protein sequence: CASSLPQTLHEQFF.

The gene calls are TRBV4-1 and TRBJ2-3, with D unclear. Germline lookup yields CDR1 MGHRA and CDR2 YSYEKL. V was shortened by 2 bases and J by 3 bases, with 15 bases between the two germline ends. The CDR3 spans 16 residues. The CDR3 loop reads CASSQPFGRKTDTQYF. CDR3 DNA sequence: TGCGCCAGCAGCCAACCCTTTGGGCGGAAGACAGATACGCAGTATTTT.

This clonotype appeared a few times. J is TRBJ2-1 and V is TRBV14; tentatively, D is TRBD1 or TRBD2 (5 bases each). The CDR3 loop spans 15 amino acids. Germline CDR1 reads SGHDN; CDR2 reads FVKESK. The V end was cut by 5 bases, the J end by 8 bases, with 19 bases between. DNA for the CDR3: TGTGCCAGCAGCTTAGGGACCCCCTGGGCCGATGAGCAGTTCTTC. This encodes CASSLGTPWADEQFF.

CDR3 sequence (DNA): TGTGCCAGCAGTGGCACAGCAGCAGTCTCTGGAAACACCATATATTTT. Its translation: CASSGTAAVSGNTIYF. This chain uses TRBV6-1 with TRBJ1-3; D call uncertain. Per the germline V gene, CDR1 is MNHNS and CDR2 is SASEGT. V was clipped by 4 bases and J by 0 bases, with 13 bases between them. The CDR3 runs to 16 residues.

This clonotype was counted many times. J is TRBJ2-1 and V is TRBV12-3 or TRBV12-4; 9 positions agree with TRBD2. The CDR3 is made up of 15 amino acids. With V trimmed by 3 bases and J by 3 bases, 3 bases remained unmatched. As DNA, the CDR3 is TGTGCCAGCAGTTTGGAGACTAGCGGCTACAATGAGCAGTTCTTC. It specifies CASSLETSGYNEQFF.

The sample holds a few counts of this clonotype. The chain is built from TRBV7-2 and TRBJ2-1; D gene ambiguous. Between the trimmed V and J ends, which lost 5 bases and 0 bases, there was a span of 14 bases. CDR3 size: 16 residues. CDR1 is SGHTA, CDR2 FQGNSA, per germline. DNA of the CDR3: TGTGCCAGCAGCAGATACAAGCTCCTCTCCTACAATGAGCAGTTCTTC. This encodes CASSRYKLLSYNEQFF.

The V gene is TRBV12-5, the J gene TRBJ2-2; 10 bases map to TRBD2. V was pared by 5 bases and J by 2 bases, with 5 bases of the junction left unmatched. Per germline, CDR1 LGHNT and CDR2 FRNRAP. The CDR3 consists of 16 residues. The CDR3 DNA sequence: TGTGCTAGTGGTCCTAGCGGGAGCCTCAACACCGGGGAGCTGTTTTTT. Translation gives CASGPSGSLNTGELFF.

This clonotype was counted only a few times. The V call is TRBV7-2, the J call TRBJ1-5; 8 bases line up with TRBD1. CDR1 SGHTA and CDR2 FQGNSA come from the germline V gene. V shed 5 bases, J shed 7 bases, and the junction held 10 bases outside the gene matches. This CDR3 region has 15 residues. The CDR3 nucleotides are TGTGCCAGCAGCCTAAAACAGGGGGGGAGCCAGCCCCAGCATTTT. As protein: CASSLKQGGSQPQHF.